These 20 T cell receptor beta chains share one sample of origin, sequenced in a study of blood T cells in healthy people across ages. Combining a sample-barcoded 5' primer with a J-beta primer mix, a second PCR ran for 7 to 11 cycles. MiXCR was run by TCRdb on the 5' RACE reads, yielding one entry per CDR3 protein. The table lists about 690,000 distinct CDR3 sequences, 35% to 50% of them singletons. Sequencing was performed on blood. Every receptor here comes from an elderly man in good health.

The rearrangement uses TRBV28 and TRBJ2-1, with TRBD2 as a possible D gene (5 bases). The germline V gene has CDR1 MDHEN and CDR2 SYDVKM. The CDR3 has 14 amino acids. V gave up 3 bases and J gave up 6 bases, with 12 bases separating them. The CDR3 nucleotides read TGTGCCAGCAGTTTGGGTGGGAGTAGCAATGAGCAGTTCTTC. This encodes CASSLGGSSNEQFF.

On this clonotype itself: Being one base from a much bigger clone, this may be a read error. The CDR3 DNA sequence: TGTGCCTGTAGTGTAGGGTTGACAGCAGAGACCCAGTACTTC. It is translated as CACSVGLTAETQYF. V usage is TRBV30 and J usage is TRBJ2-5; possible D gene TRBD1, 5 bases. The length of the CDR3 is 14 residues. The germline gives CDR1 GTSNPN, CDR2 SVGIG (reference sequence).

The chain couples TRBV4-2 to TRBJ2-5, with 9 positions matching TRBD2. The DNA end lines up better with TRBJ2-7; the J call may be wrong. Germline loops: CDR1 LGHNA, CDR2 YNFKEQ. This CDR3 has 17 residues. The CDR3 spells CASSRGRVAGDHYEQYF. The CDR3 nucleotides are TGTGCCAGCAGCCGCGGCCGAGTAGCGGGGGACCACTACGAGCAGTACTTC.

V and J are TRBV29-1 and TRBJ1-4, with 8 bases identical to TRBD1. The V and J ends lost 7 bases and 0 bases, in that order; junction bases with no gene match: 7. The germline V gene has CDR1 SQVTM and CDR2 ANQGSEA. This CDR3 region has 15 residues. CDR3 DNA sequence: TGCAGCGCTAACAGGGGGGGATCAACTAATGAAAAACTGTTTTTT. Translation: CSANRGGSTNEKLFF.

The rearrangement links TRBV6-1 to TRBJ2-3; D unresolved. The CDR3 totals 14 residues. Germline-derived CDR1 and CDR2 are MNHNS and SASEGT. Trimming took off 3 bases at V and 1 base at J, with 8 bases between the two ends. CDR3 protein: CASSDSAGTDTQYF. In DNA form, the CDR3 reads TGTGCCAGCAGTGATTCGGCAGGCACAGATACGCAGTATTTT.

The chain is built from TRBV12-3 or TRBV12-4 and TRBJ2-1, with 7 bases aligning to TRBD2. The CDR3 has 14 amino acids. The ends lost 7 bases at V and 8 bases at J; junction bases unmatched: 11. CDR3 DNA sequence: TGTGCCAGCATGAGGGGAGGGAGGTCAGATGAGCAGTTCTTC. Its translation: CASMRGGRSDEQFF.

The rearrangement uses TRBV7-2 and TRBJ2-1; the D is unclear. Germline V gene lookup returns CDR1 SGHTA and CDR2 FQGNSA. V lost 1 base and J lost 5, with 15 bases in between. The CDR3 runs 16 residues. The CDR3 protein is CASSLVSGRTHNEQFF. The DNA for the CDR3 is TGTGCCAGCAGCTTAGTCTCGGGCAGAACCCACAATGAGCAGTTCTTC.

V gene TRBV2 combines with J gene TRBJ2-3; 7 nucleotides align to TRBD2. The CDR3 is 15 residues long. The germline V gene encodes CDR1 SNHLY and CDR2 FYNNEI. Trimming at V came to 3 bases and at J to 0 bases, leaving 3 bases not matched to a gene. CDR3 loop: CASSDGGGSTDTQYF. The CDR3 DNA is TGTGCCAGCAGTGACGGCGGGGGAAGCACAGATACGCAGTATTTT.

This clonotype was detected only once. The J gene is TRBJ2-7, the V gene TRBV7-2; 9 bases map to TRBD2. The germline gives CDR1 SGHTA, CDR2 FQGNSA. After removal of 5 bases from V and 7 bases from J, the junction contained 9 bases not matched to a gene. CDR3 length: 14 amino acids. In DNA, the CDR3 is TGTGCCAGCAGCCCGCAATTTACTAGCGGGGAGCAGTACTTC. This sequence encodes CASSPQFTSGEQYF.

This chain joins TRBV5-1 and TRBJ2-1; D possibly matches TRBD1 or TRBD2 (5 bases each). Trimming removed 1 base from V and 6 bases from J, with 20 bases in between. This CDR3 comprises 17 residues. Germline CDR1 and CDR2: SGHRS and YFSETQ. CDR3 region: CASSLIYSGTPINEQFF. DNA for the CDR3: TGCGCCAGCAGCTTGATTTACTCCGGGACCCCCATCAATGAGCAGTTCTTC.

The chain joins TRBV13 to TRBJ1-1, with 8 bases that match TRBD1. The CDR3 is 19 amino acids. The germline V gene has CDR1 PRHDT and CDR2 FYEKMQ (reference sequence). Germline trimming cut 5 bases from V and 6 bases from J; bases unmatched to any gene: 23. CDR3 bases: TGTGCCAGCAGCCTCAATGGTGGGGCCCAGGGGGCTCCATGGGCTGAAGCTTTCTTT. Amino acids: CASSLNGGAQGAPWAEAFF.

This clonotype was seen a single time. The J gene is TRBJ2-1, the V gene TRBV24-1; D uncertain. The V end was cut by 3 bases, the J end by 6 bases, with 8 bases between. This CDR3 has 13 amino acids. CDR1 and CDR2 from the germline V gene are KGHDR and SFDVKD. DNA of the CDR3: TGTGCCACCAGTGATCAATGGGGCAATGAGCAGTTCTTC. It specifies CATSDQWGNEQFF.

This chain links TRBV29-1 with TRBJ1-1; 7 bases map to TRBD1. V trimming: 7 bases; J trimming: 7 bases; junction bases outside the gene matches: 6. The CDR3 has 11 amino acids. Germline lookup yields CDR1 SQVTM and CDR2 ANQGSEA. DNA of the CDR3: TGCAGCGGGGTACAGGGGATTGAAGCTTTCTTT. The encoded protein is CSGVQGIEAFF.

This clonotype was seen ten or more times. With a much larger clone just one base away, this may be a read error. The V and J genes are TRBV9 and TRBJ2-7, with D possibly being TRBD1 or TRBD2 (5 bases each). Germline lookup yields CDR1 SGDLS and CDR2 YYNGEE. The CDR3 length is 13 residues. Trimming took 3 bases from V and 4 from J, leaving 11 bases between them. The CDR3 nucleotides read TGTGCCAGCAGCGGGGGGAGTTCGTACGAGCAGTACTTC. Translated: CASSGGSSYEQYF.

This clonotype appeared a few times. The rearrangement joins TRBV5-1 to TRBJ2-1, with 12 positions matching TRBD1. CDR3 length equals 16 residues. Germline CDR1 SGHRS, CDR2 YFSETQ. V shed 4 bases, J shed 7 bases, and the junction held 9 bases outside the gene matches. CDR3 region: CASSAGQGAAGNEQFF. CDR3 in DNA: TGCGCCAGCAGCGCGGGACAGGGGGCAGCGGGGAATGAGCAGTTCTTC.

The rearrangement uses TRBV12-5 and TRBJ2-1, with 10 bases fitting TRBD1. This CDR3 has 15 residues. Germline CDR1 LGHNT, CDR2 FRNRAP. The V and J ends lost 6 bases and 5 bases, in that order; junction bases with no gene match: 7. The CDR3 loop reads CASGTGTGVDNEQFF. In DNA form, the CDR3 reads TGTGCTAGTGGCACCGGGACAGGGGTTGACAATGAGCAGTTCTTC.

This clonotype was detected a few times. This CDR3 reads CSGGGGLYNEQFF. The CDR3 nucleotides read TGCAGTGGAGGCGGGGGCCTATACAATGAGCAGTTCTTC. The chain has TRBV20-1 and TRBJ2-1, with D possibly matching TRBD2 (7 bases). The CDR3 runs to 13 residues. The germline V gene has CDR1 DFQATT and CDR2 SNEGSKA (reference sequence). V lost 7 bases to trimming and J lost 4 bases, with 14 bases between them.

The genes are TRBV10-3 and TRBJ2-7, with 7 bases fitting TRBD2. The CDR3 has 15 amino acids. Germline V gene data show CDR1 as ENHRY and CDR2 as SYGVKD. The V segment lost 2 bases and the J segment 4 bases; nucleotides outside the gene matches: 8. CDR3 in DNA: TGTGCCATCAGTGAGGGAGCGGGGACTGGATACGAGCAGTACTTC. It codes for CAISEGAGTGYEQYF.

As concerns this clonotype: This could be a read error, since a much larger clone is one nucleotide away. V usage is TRBV20-1 and J usage is TRBJ2-1; D is ambiguous. Trimming stripped 5 bases from V and 8 bases from J, with 19 bases between. CDR1 is DFQATT, CDR2 SNEGSKA, per germline (reference sequence). CDR3 length: 14 residues. The DNA for the CDR3 is TGCAGTGCTCTGGCGCCCAGAGCAAACGATGAGCAGTTCTTC. Protein product: CSALAPRANDEQFF.

This rearrangement joins TRBV13 to TRBJ1-1; D is unresolved. V lost 1 base and J lost 4, with 16 bases in between. This CDR3 has 16 residues. Germline V gives CDR1 PRHDT, CDR2 FYEKMQ (reference sequence). CDR3 DNA: TGTGCCAGCAGCTTAGAGGTGGCAGGTCGGCGCACTGAAGCTTTCTTT. This gives the protein CASSLEVAGRRTEAFF.